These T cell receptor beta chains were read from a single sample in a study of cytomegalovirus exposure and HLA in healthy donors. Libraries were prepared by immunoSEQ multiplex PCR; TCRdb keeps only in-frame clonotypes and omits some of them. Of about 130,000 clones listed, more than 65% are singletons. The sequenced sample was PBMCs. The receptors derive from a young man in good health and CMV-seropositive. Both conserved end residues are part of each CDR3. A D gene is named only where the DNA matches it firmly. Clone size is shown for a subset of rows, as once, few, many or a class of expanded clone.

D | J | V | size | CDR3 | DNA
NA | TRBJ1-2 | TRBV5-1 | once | CASTLDSTGDNYGYTF | TGCGCCAGCACCCTTGATTCGACAGGCGATAACTATGGCTACACCTTC
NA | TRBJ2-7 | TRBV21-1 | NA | CASSGDRGRDSFSYEQYF | TGTGCCAGCAGCGGGGACAGGGGGCGAGATTCTTTCTCCTACGAGCAGTACTTC
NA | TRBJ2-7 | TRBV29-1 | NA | CSVAGTSRYEQYF | TGCAGCGTTGCGGGGACATCACGCTACGAGCAGTACTTC
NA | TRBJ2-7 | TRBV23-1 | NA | CASTLSYLFFCIGEQYF | TGCGCCAGCACCCTATCCTATTTATTTTTCTGTATCGGCGAGCAGTACTTC
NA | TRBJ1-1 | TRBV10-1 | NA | CASKQKMNTEAFF | TGCGCCAGCAAACAGAAGATGAACACTGAAGCTTTCTTT
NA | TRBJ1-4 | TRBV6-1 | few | CASIWSEKLFF | TGTGCCAGCATTTGGAGTGAAAAACTGTTTTTT
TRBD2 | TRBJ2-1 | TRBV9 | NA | CASSYGASGSPTYNEQFF | TGTGCCAGCAGTTATGGGGCTAGCGGGAGTCCTACCTACAATGAGCAGTTCTTC
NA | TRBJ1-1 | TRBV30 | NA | CAWSRSNTEAFF | TGTGCCTGGAGTCGAAGCAACACTGAAGCTTTCTTT
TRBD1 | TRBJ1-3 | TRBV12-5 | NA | CASGLAPFTRGPHISGNTIYF | TGTGCTAGTGGTTTGGCGCCTTTTACCAGGGGGCCGCATATCTCTGGAAACACCATATATTTT
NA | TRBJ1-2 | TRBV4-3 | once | CASSPRETGYGYTF | TGCGCCAGCAGCCCCCGTGAGACCGGGTATGGCTACACCTTC
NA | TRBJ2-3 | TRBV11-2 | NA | CASSFGTSTLGDTQYF | TGTGCCAGCAGCTTTGGGACTTCCACATTGGGGGATACGCAGTATTTT
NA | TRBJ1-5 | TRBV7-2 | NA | CASSLTGREQPQHF | TGTGCCAGCAGCCTAACAGGGAGGGAGCAGCCCCAGCATTTT
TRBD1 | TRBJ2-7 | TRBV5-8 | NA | CASSVTGGSYEQYF | TGTGCCAGCAGCGTGACAGGGGGCTCCTACGAGCAGTACTTC
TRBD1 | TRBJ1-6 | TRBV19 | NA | CASTAGTANSPLHF | TGTGCCAGTACTGCCGGGACAGCCAATTCACCCCTCCACTTT
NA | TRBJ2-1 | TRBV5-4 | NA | CASSLRLPYNEQFF | TGTGCCAGCAGCTTGAGACTGCCCTACAATGAGCAGTTCTTC
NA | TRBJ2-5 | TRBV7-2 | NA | CASSQQEGEGETQYF | TGTGCCAGCAGCCAACAAGAGGGTGAGGGTGAGACCCAGTACTTC
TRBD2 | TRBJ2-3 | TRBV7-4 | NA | CASSSPSSGTSGGQTDTQYF | TGTGCCAGCAGCTCTCCGTCATCCGGGACTAGCGGGGGGCAGACAGATACGCAGTATTTT
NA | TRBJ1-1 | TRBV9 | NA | CASSPRQGGTKAFF | TGTGCCAGCAGCCCCCGACAAGGGGGTACTAAAGCTTTCTTT
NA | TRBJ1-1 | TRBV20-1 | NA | CSASWDIEAFF | TGCAGTGCTAGTTGGGACATCGAAGCTTTCTTT
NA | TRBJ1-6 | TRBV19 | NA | CASSIAGGNSPLHF | TGTGCCAGTAGTATAGCGGGAGGTAATTCACCCCTCCACTTT
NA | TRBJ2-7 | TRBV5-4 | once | CASSLEGDSYEQYF | TGTGCCAGCAGCTTGGAAGGGGACTCCTACGAGCAGTACTTC
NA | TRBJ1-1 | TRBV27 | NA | CASSLGTNTEAFF | TGTGCCAGCAGTTTAGGCACGAACACTGAAGCTTTCTTT
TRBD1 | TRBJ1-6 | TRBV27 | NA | CASSSQGTNSPLHF | TGTGCCAGCAGCTCACAGGGGACGAATTCACCCCTCCACTTT
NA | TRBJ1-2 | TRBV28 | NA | CATSGGARTTYGYTF | TGTGCCACCTCGGGGGGGGCTAGGACAACCTATGGCTACACCTTC
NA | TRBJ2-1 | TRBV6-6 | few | CASRLGDNEQFF | TGTGCCAGCAGACTAGGAGACAATGAGCAGTTCTTC
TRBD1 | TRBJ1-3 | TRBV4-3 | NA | CASSQGWGQGPFSGNTIYF | TGCGCCAGCAGCCAAGGTTGGGGACAGGGTCCTTTCTCTGGAAACACCATATATTTT
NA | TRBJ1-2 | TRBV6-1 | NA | CASSEVGERSYGYTF | TGTGCCAGCAGTGAAGTTGGAGAAAGGAGCTATGGCTACACCTTC
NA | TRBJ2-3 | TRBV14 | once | CASSPGRSSTDTQYF | TGTGCCAGCAGCCCCGGTCGTTCTAGCACAGATACGCAGTATTTT
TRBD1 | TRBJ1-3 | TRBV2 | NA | CASSGPRDSGNTIYF | TGTGCCAGCAGTGGGCCCAGGGACAGCGGAAACACCATATATTTT
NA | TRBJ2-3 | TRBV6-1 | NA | CASSDTGTLSTDTQYF | TGTGCCAGCAGTGATACAGGGACCCTAAGCACAGATACGCAGTATTTT
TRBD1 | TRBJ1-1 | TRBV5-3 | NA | CARSGQADTEAFF | TGTGCCAGAAGCGGACAGGCCGACACTGAAGCTTTCTTT
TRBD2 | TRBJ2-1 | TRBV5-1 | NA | CASSVHPSGREGNEQFF | TGCGCCAGCAGCGTACACCCGAGCGGGAGGGAGGGCAATGAGCAGTTCTTC
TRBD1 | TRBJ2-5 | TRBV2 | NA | CASSVGQVETQYF | TGTGCCAGCAGTGTAGGACAGGTGGAGACCCAGTACTTC
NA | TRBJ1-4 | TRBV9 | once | CASSGGGMANEKLFF | TGTGCCAGCAGCGGAGGGGGTATGGCTAATGAAAAACTGTTTTTT
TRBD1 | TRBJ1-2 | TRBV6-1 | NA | CASRRISGGASGYTF | TGTGCCAGCAGACGGATCTCAGGGGGCGCGAGTGGCTACACCTTC
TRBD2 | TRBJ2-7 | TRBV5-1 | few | CASSLGTSGTFEQYF | TGCGCCAGCAGCTTAGGGACTAGCGGGACGTTCGAGCAGTACTTC
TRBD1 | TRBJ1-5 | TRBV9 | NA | CASYGTVNQPQHF | TGTGCCAGTTACGGGACAGTGAATCAGCCCCAGCATTTT
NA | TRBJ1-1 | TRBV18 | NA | CASSPTDMNTEAFF | TGTGCCAGCTCCCCGACAGATATGAACACTGAAGCTTTCTTT
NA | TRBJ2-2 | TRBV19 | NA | CASSYGTGELFF | TGTGCCAGTAGTTACGGTACCGGGGAGCTGTTTTTT
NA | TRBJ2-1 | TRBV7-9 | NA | CASSPRTSQGSRYNEQFF | TGTGCCAGCAGCCCCCGAACGTCTCAGGGGTCCCGGTACAATGAGCAGTTCTTC
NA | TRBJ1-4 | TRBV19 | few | CASSGGGGNEKLFF | TGTGCCAGTAGTGGCGGGGGGGGGAATGAAAAACTGTTTTTT
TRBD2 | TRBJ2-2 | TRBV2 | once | CASSEGLADTKGGELFF | TGTGCCAGCAGTGAGGGACTAGCGGACACGAAGGGGGGGGAGCTGTTTTTT
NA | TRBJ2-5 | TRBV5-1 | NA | CASSLAISGAPGEQYF | TGCGCCAGCAGCTTGGCCATATCTGGGGCGCCGGGGGAGCAGTACTTC
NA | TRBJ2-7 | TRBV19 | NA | CASTGGSDRSSYEQYF | TGTGCCAGTACAGGAGGCTCGGACAGATCATCCTACGAGCAGTACTTC
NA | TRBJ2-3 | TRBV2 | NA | CASRKASALGPTDTQYF | TGTGCCAGCAGGAAAGCTAGCGCACTGGGGCCCACAGATACGCAGTATTTT
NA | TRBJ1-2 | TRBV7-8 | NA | CASSLGGNGYTF | TGTGCCAGCAGCTTAGGAGGGAATGGCTACACCTTC
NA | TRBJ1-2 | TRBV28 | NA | CASRNRRLGRPGYTF | TGTGCCAGCAGGAATCGGCGGTTAGGGAGGCCTGGCTACACCTTC
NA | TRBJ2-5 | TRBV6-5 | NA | CASSYGGNQETQYF | TGTGCCAGCAGTTACGGGGGGAACCAAGAGACCCAGTACTTC